This T cell receptor beta chain was documented in a study of preoperative IRX-2 immunotherapy in early breast cancer. Indicated treatment: preoperative locoregional IRX-2 cytokine immunotherapy. This phase Ib study tested locoregional IRX-2 cytokine immunotherapy given before surgery. Clones were sequenced by immunoSEQ multiplex PCR, and TCRdb holds only the in-frame ones, with some missing. Of roughly 42,000 clones detected, about 72% appear once; the ten largest clones hold 1.2%. The CDR3 sequence is 14 residues long. This sequence was found in a human donor with breast cancer. The material was tumor tissue, obtained after IRX-2 immunotherapy. V gene TRBV21-1 combines with J gene TRBJ2-1; the table's D gene call, TRBD2, was not cross checked with the DNA. TRBV21-1 is described as a pseudogene. Here the CDR3 DNA reads TGTGCCAGCAGTTTTGGGGGGGGCTACAATGAGCAGTTCTTC. This gives the protein CASSFGGGYNEQFF.